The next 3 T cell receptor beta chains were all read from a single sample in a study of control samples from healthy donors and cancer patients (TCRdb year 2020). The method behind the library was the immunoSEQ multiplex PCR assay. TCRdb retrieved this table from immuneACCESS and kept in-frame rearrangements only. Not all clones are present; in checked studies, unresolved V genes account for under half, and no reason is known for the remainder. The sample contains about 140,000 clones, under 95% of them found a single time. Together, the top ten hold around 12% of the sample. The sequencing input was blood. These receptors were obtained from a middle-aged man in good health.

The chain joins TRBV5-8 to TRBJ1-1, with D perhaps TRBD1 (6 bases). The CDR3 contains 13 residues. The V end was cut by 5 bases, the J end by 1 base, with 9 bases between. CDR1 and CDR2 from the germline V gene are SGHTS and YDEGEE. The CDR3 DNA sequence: TGTGCCAGCAGTCTGGGGGCGAACACTGAAGCTTTCTTT. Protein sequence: CASSLGANTEAFF.

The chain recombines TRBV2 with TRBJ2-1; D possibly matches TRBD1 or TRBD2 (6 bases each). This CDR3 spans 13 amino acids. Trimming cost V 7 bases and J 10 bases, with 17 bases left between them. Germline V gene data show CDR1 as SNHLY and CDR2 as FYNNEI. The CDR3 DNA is TGTGCCAGCACCACCACGGGGGCAGGCGAGCAGTTCTTC. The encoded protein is CASTTTGAGEQFF.

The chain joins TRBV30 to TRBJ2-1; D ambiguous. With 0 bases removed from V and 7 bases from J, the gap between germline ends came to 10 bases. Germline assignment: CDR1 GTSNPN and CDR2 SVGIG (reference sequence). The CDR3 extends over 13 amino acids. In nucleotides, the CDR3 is TGTGCCTGGAGTGTACTTATAGGAAATGAGCAGTTCTTC. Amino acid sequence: CAWSVLIGNEQFF.